A single sample is the source of the 22 T cell receptor beta chains below, sequenced in a study of technical replicates of blood from several donors. The repertoire was sequenced with immunoSEQ multiplex PCR; TCRdb's copy has only in-frame clones and lacks some. This table has about 80,000 clones, roughly 90% appearing once. Sequencing was performed on T cells isolated from PBMCs. Source of these receptors: a human donor in good health.

This chain connects TRBV29-1 to TRBJ1-3, with a weak D call TRBD1 (5 bases). From germline, CDR1 is SQVTM and CDR2 ANQGSEA. Trimming stripped 6 bases from V and 5 bases from J, with 11 bases between. The CDR3 has 12 amino acids. The CDR3 sequence is CSVTTDRNTIYF. The DNA for the CDR3 is TGCAGCGTGACGACAGATAGAAACACCATATATTTT.

This clone was seen once. The chain recombines TRBV7-8 with TRBJ2-7; D is uncertain. V was cut by 5 bases and J by 3 bases, with 11 bases left in between. The CDR3 length is 13 residues. Germline V gene data show CDR1 as SGHVS and CDR2 as FQNEAQ. CDR3 nucleotide sequence: TGTGCCAGCAGCCTAGGGCAGCGCTACGAGCAGTACTTC. Amino acid sequence: CASSLGQRYEQYF.

The J gene is TRBJ1-1, the V gene TRBV18; D is undetermined. This CDR3 comprises 14 residues. Germline values: CDR1 KGHSH, CDR2 LQKENI. Trimming cost V 0 bases and J 1 base, with 6 bases left between them. CDR3: CASSPPSRNTEAFF. In DNA form, the CDR3 reads TGTGCCAGCTCACCACCGTCCAGGAACACTGAAGCTTTCTTT.

This clone was detected only once. The rearrangement links TRBV28 to TRBJ2-1, with TRBD2 identical over 8 bases. Germline CDR1 MDHEN, CDR2 SYDVKM. J lost 8 bases, V lost 3 bases, and 9 bases had no gene match. The CDR3 totals 15 residues. The CDR3 DNA follows: TGTGCCAGCAGTTTTAACCGGGAGGGCCCAGATGAGCAGTTCTTC. Its protein product is CASSFNREGPDEQFF.

The V call is TRBV13, the J call TRBJ1-1; 7 bases fit TRBD1. There are 15 residues in the CDR3. Trimming removed 0 bases from V and 5 bases from J; junction bases left unmatched: 6. From germline, CDR1 is PRHDT and CDR2 FYEKMQ (reference sequence). CDR3 in amino acids: CASSLGFRDSTEAFF. The DNA of the CDR3 is TGTGCCAGCAGCTTAGGTTTCCGGGACAGTACTGAAGCTTTCTTT.

V gene TRBV19 combines with J gene TRBJ2-3; D is possibly TRBD2 (6 bases). The V end lost 7 bases, the J end lost 3 bases, and 11 bases lay between the germline ends. The CDR3 covers 13 residues. In germline, CDR1 is LNHDA, CDR2 SQIVND (reference sequence). The CDR3 here is CASNTGETDTQYF. The CDR3 coding sequence is TGTGCCAGTAACACGGGAGAGACAGATACGCAGTATTTT.

The gene calls are TRBV28 and TRBJ2-7; 14 bases align to TRBD2. The junction had 7 bases not matched to a gene; V was cut back by 5 bases and J by 4 bases. CDR3 size: 16 residues. CDR1 is MDHEN, CDR2 SYDVKM, per germline. Here the CDR3 reads CASSIGTSGRPYEQYF. CDR3 sequence (DNA): TGTGCCAGCAGTATAGGGACTAGCGGGAGACCATACGAGCAGTACTTC.

This chain joins TRBV28 and TRBJ2-1; 7 bases are shared with TRBD2. Germline-derived CDR1 and CDR2 are MDHEN and SYDVKM. CDR3 size: 15 residues. V lost 2 bases and J lost 12; bases outside the gene matches: 13. CDR3 region: CASSLGDQRLAGQFF. The CDR3 region has the DNA TGTGCCAGCAGTTTAGGGGATCAAAGACTAGCAGGGCAGTTCTTC.

The chain has TRBV29-1 and TRBJ2-3, with D possibly matching TRBD1 (5 bases). Trimming left V 3 bases short and J 1 base short, with 20 bases between. The length of the CDR3 is 17 residues. Germline CDR1 reads SQVTM; CDR2 reads ANQGSEA. Here the CDR3 reads CSVDGLLFQGRTDTQYF. The CDR3, as DNA: TGCAGCGTTGATGGCCTTTTGTTTCAGGGCCGCACAGATACGCAGTATTTT.

The chain carries TRBV11-2 and TRBJ2-2; the D gene is possibly TRBD2 (6 bases). This CDR3 spans 15 amino acids. The germline V gene encodes CDR1 SGHAT and CDR2 FQNNGV. Trimming pared 3 bases from V and 3 bases from J, leaving 11 bases between. The CDR3 region has the DNA TGTGCCAGCAGCTTCGGAGGAGGGGACACCGGGGAGCTGTTTTTT. Amino acid sequence: CASSFGGGDTGELFF.

The chain uses TRBV18 and TRBJ1-5; D is uncertain. The CDR3 extends over 13 amino acids. V was pared by 4 bases and J by 5 bases, with 9 bases between. Germline V lookup: CDR1 KGHSH, CDR2 LQKENI. In DNA form, the CDR3 reads TGTGCCAGCTCACAGGAGAACCATCAGCCCCAGCATTTT. This encodes CASSQENHQPQHF. The variable domain in full, completed from reference TRBV18 and TRBJ1-5, reads NAGVMQNPRHLVRRRGQEARLRCSPMKGHSHVYWYRQLPEEGLKFMVYLQKENIIDESGMPKERFSAEFPKEGPSILRIQQVVRGDSAAYFCASSQENHQPQHFGDGTRLSIL.

This chain uses TRBV6-1 with TRBJ2-7; maybe TRBD2 (5 bases). The CDR3 is made up of 15 amino acids. CDR1 is MNHNS and CDR2 is SASEGT in the germline V gene. V was cut by 2 bases and J by 0 bases, with 11 bases left in between. As DNA, the CDR3 is TGTGCCAGCAGTGAACCCCCGGGGTCCTCCTACGAGCAGTACTTC. Its protein product is CASSEPPGSSYEQYF.

This chain uses TRBV28 with TRBJ2-5, with D possibly matching TRBD1 (6 bases). CDR3 length: 14 residues. V lost 6 bases and J lost 6, with 17 bases in between. Germline CDR1 MDHEN, CDR2 SYDVKM. The CDR3 coding sequence is TGTGCCAGCAGATTACAGGGTTTGATGAAGACCCAGTACTTC. It codes for CASRLQGLMKTQYF.

The chain is built from TRBV7-9 and TRBJ2-5; D is undetermined. CDR3 size: 15 residues. Per the germline V gene, CDR1 is SEHNR and CDR2 is FQNEAQ (reference sequence). Trimming stripped 6 bases from V and 2 bases from J, with 16 bases between. In DNA, the CDR3 is TGTGCCAGCAGTCCGTCCTTGGCGGAACAAGAGACCCAGTACTTC. This gives the protein CASSPSLAEQETQYF.

The chain has TRBV6-4 and TRBJ2-7, with 7 bases identical to TRBD2. Germline CDR1 reads MRHNA; CDR2 reads SNTAGT. This CDR3 spans 15 amino acids. J lost 0 bases, V lost 8 bases, and 10 bases had no gene match. The CDR3 is CASPRTSDSSYEQYF. The CDR3 DNA reads as TGTGCCAGCCCTAGAACTAGCGACAGCTCCTACGAGCAGTACTTC.

The gene calls are TRBV29-1 and TRBJ2-5; TRBD2 might be the D (5 bases). The V end lost 1 base, the J end lost 3 bases, and 15 bases lay between the germline ends. This CDR3 region has 15 residues. Germline CDR1 and CDR2: SQVTM and ANQGSEA. Here the CDR3 reads CSVEVVGSLEETQYF. The CDR3 DNA is TGCAGCGTTGAAGTCGTAGGGAGCCTAGAAGAGACCCAGTACTTC.

The rearrangement uses TRBV6-4 and TRBJ2-7, with 11 nucleotides matching TRBD2. Looked up from germline, CDR1 is MRHNA and CDR2 is SNTAGT. CDR3 size: 14 residues. J gave up 7 bases and V 6 bases, and 8 bases lay outside the gene matches. CDR3 nucleotide sequence: TGTGCCAGCAGCGAGAATAGCGGGGGGGGAGAGCAGTACTTC. It codes for CASSENSGGGEQYF.

This clone was counted a single time. This sequence joins TRBV30 and TRBJ1-1, with D hard to call. V lost 8 bases and J lost 12, with 13 bases in between. CDR1 and CDR2 from the germline V gene are GTSNPN and SVGIG (reference sequence). The CDR3 totals 9 residues. Here the CDR3 reads CAAGGTTFF. CDR3 bases: TGTGCCGCCGGAGGAACTACTTTCTTT.

The chain combines TRBV7-2 with TRBJ2-1; 10 positions agree with TRBD2. Germline V gives CDR1 SGHTA, CDR2 FQGNSA. The V gene end was trimmed by 7 bases and the J gene end by 4 bases; junction bases not matched to a gene: 4. The CDR3 runs to 14 residues. The CDR3 DNA sequence: TGTGCCAGCACCCTAGCGGGAGAGTACAATGAGCAGTTCTTC. This codes for CASTLAGEYNEQFF. The whole variable domain, filled in from reference TRBV7-2 and TRBJ2-1, reads GAGVSQSPSNKVTEKGKDVELRCDPISGHTALYWYRQSLGQGLEFLIYFQGNSAPDKSGLPSDRFSAERTGGSVSTLTIQRTQQEDSAVYLCASTLAGEYNEQFFGPGTRLTVL.

V and J are TRBV11-3 and TRBJ2-5, with 10 bases aligning to TRBD2. This CDR3 comprises 16 residues. With V trimmed by 5 bases and J by 4 bases, 10 bases remained unmatched. Germline V gene data show CDR1 as SGHNT and CDR2 as YENEEA. The CDR3 region has the DNA TGTGCCAGCAGCAATGGACTAGCGGAAGCGGGAGAGACCCAGTACTTC. It translates to CASSNGLAEAGETQYF.

The gene calls are TRBV28 and TRBJ1-2; 7 positions agree with TRBD1. Germline-derived CDR1 and CDR2 are MDHEN and SYDVKM. With V trimmed by 5 bases and J by 5 bases, 8 bases remained unmatched. This CDR3 has 14 amino acids. The CDR3 loop reads CASSDIQGRYGYTF. The CDR3 DNA reads as TGTGCCAGCAGTGACATACAGGGGAGATATGGCTACACCTTC.

The rearrangement uses TRBV6-1 and TRBJ2-3; TRBD1 might be the D (6 bases). The CDR3 has 16 amino acids. The V and J ends lost 4 bases and 0 bases respectively, with 14 bases between them. CDR1 MNHNS and CDR2 SASEGT come from the germline V gene. CDR3: CASSAVYRVSTDTQYF. The CDR3, as DNA: TGTGCCAGCAGTGCTGTCTACAGGGTCAGCACAGATACGCAGTATTTT.